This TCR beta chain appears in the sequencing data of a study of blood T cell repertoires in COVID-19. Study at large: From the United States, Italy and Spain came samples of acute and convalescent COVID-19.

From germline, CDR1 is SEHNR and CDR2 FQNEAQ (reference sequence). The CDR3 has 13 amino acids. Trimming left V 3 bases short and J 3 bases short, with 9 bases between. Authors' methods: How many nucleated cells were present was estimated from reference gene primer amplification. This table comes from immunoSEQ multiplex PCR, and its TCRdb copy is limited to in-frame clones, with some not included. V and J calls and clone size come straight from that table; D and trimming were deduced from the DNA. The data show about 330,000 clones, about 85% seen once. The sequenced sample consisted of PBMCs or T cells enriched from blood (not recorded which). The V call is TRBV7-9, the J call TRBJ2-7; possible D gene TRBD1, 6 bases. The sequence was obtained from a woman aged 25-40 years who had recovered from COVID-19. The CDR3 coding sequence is TGTGCCAGCAGCTTTGTGGACAGCTACGAGCAGTACTTC. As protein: CASSFVDSYEQYF.